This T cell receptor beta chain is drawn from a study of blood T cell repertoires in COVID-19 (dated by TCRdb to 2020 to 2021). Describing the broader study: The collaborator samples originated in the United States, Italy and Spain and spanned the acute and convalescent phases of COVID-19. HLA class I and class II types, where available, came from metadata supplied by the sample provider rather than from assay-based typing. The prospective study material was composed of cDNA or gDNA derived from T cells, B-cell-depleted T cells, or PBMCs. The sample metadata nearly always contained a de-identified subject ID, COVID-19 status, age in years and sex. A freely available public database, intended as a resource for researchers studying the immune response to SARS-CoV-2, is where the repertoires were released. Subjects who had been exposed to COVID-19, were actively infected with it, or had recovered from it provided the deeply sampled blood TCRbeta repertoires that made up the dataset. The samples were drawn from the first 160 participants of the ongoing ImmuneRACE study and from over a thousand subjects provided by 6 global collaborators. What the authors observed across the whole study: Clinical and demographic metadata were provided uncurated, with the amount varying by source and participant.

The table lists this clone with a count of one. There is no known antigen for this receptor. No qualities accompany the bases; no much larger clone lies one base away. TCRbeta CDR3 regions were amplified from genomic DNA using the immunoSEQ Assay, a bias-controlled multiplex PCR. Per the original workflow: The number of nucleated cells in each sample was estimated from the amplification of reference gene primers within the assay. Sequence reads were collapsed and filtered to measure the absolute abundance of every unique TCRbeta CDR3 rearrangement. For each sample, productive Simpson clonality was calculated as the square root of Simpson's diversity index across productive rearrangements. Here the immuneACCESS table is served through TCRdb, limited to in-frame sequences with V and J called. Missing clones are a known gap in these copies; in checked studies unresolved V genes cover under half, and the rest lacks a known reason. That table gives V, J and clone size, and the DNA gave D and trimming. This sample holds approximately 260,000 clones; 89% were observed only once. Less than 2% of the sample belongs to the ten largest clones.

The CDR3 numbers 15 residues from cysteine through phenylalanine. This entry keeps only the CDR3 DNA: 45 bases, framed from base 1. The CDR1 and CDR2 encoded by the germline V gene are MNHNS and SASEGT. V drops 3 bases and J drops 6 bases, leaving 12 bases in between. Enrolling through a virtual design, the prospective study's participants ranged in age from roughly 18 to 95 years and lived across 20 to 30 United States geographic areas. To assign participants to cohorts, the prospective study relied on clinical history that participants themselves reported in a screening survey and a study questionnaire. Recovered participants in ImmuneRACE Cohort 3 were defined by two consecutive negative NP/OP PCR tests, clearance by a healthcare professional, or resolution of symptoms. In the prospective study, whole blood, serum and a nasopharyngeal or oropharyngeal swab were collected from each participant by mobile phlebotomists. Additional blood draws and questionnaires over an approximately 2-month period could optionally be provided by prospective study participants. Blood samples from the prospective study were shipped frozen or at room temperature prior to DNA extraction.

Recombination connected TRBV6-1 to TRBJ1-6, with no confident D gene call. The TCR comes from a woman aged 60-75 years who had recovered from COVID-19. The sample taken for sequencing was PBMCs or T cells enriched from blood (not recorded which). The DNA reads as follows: TGTGCCAGCAGTGATAACGGCCGACTTAATTCACCCCTCCACTTT. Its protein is CASSDNGRLNSPLHF.